The 23 T cell receptor beta chains presented below share a single source sample, sequenced in a study of siplizumab effects on memory and regulatory T cells. Sequencing used immunoSEQ multiplex PCR; TCRdb keeps in-frame clones, though not all of them. The top ten hold 6.5% of the sample, which has tens of thousands of clones, over 85% seen once. The sample taken for sequencing was CD8+ T cells sorted from blood. The source of these receptors is a human donor in good health.

V usage is TRBV7-9 and J usage is TRBJ1-1, with 7 bases identical to TRBD1. The CDR3 sequence is 15 residues long. Germline V gene lookup returns CDR1 SEHNR and CDR2 FQNEAQ (reference sequence). Unmatched junction bases numbered 5, after V lost 1 base and J lost 3 bases. The CDR3 region is CASSLVQGLDTEAFF. The DNA of the CDR3 is TGTGCCAGCAGCTTAGTACAGGGGCTGGACACTGAAGCTTTCTTT.

The chain links TRBV4-2 to TRBJ2-1, with D unresolved. Germline-derived CDR1 and CDR2 are LGHNA and YNFKEQ. V was trimmed by 6 bases and J by 3 bases, leaving 15 bases between them. This CDR3 has 15 residues. The CDR3 loop reads CASRTSTSHYNEQFF. Written as DNA, the CDR3 is TGTGCCAGCAGGACGAGCACGAGCCACTACAATGAGCAGTTCTTC.

The rearrangement joins TRBV30 to TRBJ2-1; 7 bases line up with TRBD1. V was clipped by 0 bases and J by 3 bases; unmatched bases: 5. The CDR3 covers 15 residues. CDR1 and CDR2 from the germline V gene are GTSNPN and SVGIG (reference sequence). The CDR3 DNA is TGTGCCTGGAGTGTGTTAGGACAGGACTACAATGAGCAGTTCTTC. It codes for CAWSVLGQDYNEQFF.

CDR3 in DNA: TGTGCCAGTAGTATAGCTGGGGGGAACACTGAAGCTTTCTTT. It is translated as CASSIAGGNTEAFF. The chain couples TRBV19 to TRBJ1-1; TRBD1 is a possible D gene (5 bases). Looked up from germline, CDR1 is LNHDA and CDR2 is SQIVND (reference sequence). The CDR3 length is 14 residues. V was trimmed by 1 base and J by 1 base, leaving 7 bases between them.

The chain recombines TRBV6-1 with TRBJ1-2; D gene uncertain. CDR1 and CDR2 (germline): MNHNS, SASEGT. V lost 1 base to trimming and J lost 1 base, with 10 bases between them. The CDR3 runs to 15 residues. The CDR3 DNA follows: TGTGCCAGCAGTGAAGACCGTACATATAACTATGGCTACACCTTC. Amino acid sequence: CASSEDRTYNYGYTF.

This sequence joins TRBV7-9 and TRBJ2-5; D is perhaps TRBD2 (6 bases). The germline gives CDR1 SEHNR, CDR2 FQNEAQ (reference sequence). The germline V and J ends were trimmed by 8 bases and 5 bases, with 9 bases remaining between them. CDR3 size: 11 residues. DNA for the CDR3: TGTGCCAGCTCTAGCGACGAGACCCAGTACTTC. It encodes CASSSDETQYF.

The rearrangement joins TRBV11-3 to TRBJ2-1; 14 nucleotides align to TRBD2. V dropped 5 bases and J dropped 4; count of bases not matched to a gene: 13. Germline CDR1 reads SGHNT; CDR2 reads YENEEA. This CDR3 is 19 amino acids long. The CDR3 coding sequence is TGTGCCAGCAGCCCGAGGGGGACTAGCGGGAGCGGTGGTTACAATGAGCAGTTCTTC. Translating it yields CASSPRGTSGSGGYNEQFF.

The rearrangement uses TRBV27 and TRBJ2-1; possible D gene TRBD1, 6 bases. Germline V gene sequence: CDR1 MNHEY, CDR2 SMNVEV (reference sequence). The length of the CDR3 is 14 residues. The ends were cut back, 6 bases at V and 9 bases at J, with 18 bases in the middle. In DNA form, the CDR3 reads TGTGCCAGCAGGCCGGGACACCCTCGGGCTGAGCAGTTCTTC. Translating it yields CASRPGHPRAEQFF.

The chain uses TRBV10-3 and TRBJ2-7, with a tentative D call TRBD2 (5 bases). The CDR3 totals 15 residues. From germline, CDR1 is ENHRY and CDR2 SYGVKD. The V end lost 3 bases, the J end lost 0 bases, and 12 bases lay between the germline ends. The CDR3: CAISEEGLSSYEQYF. The CDR3 region has the DNA TGTGCCATCAGTGAAGAGGGTCTCAGCTCCTACGAGCAGTACTTC.

CDR3 sequence: CASSPRGYTGELFF. The CDR3 DNA is TGTGCCAGCAGCCCCCGAGGATACACCGGGGAGCTGTTTTTT. The chain combines TRBV11-3 with TRBJ2-2; D remains unclear. Per the germline V gene, CDR1 is SGHNT and CDR2 is YENEEA. The CDR3 covers 14 residues. Trimming removed 5 bases from V and 3 bases from J, with 10 bases in between.

The table lists this clone with a few counts. The V call is TRBV9, the J call TRBJ2-7, with D unclear. Germline V gene lookup returns CDR1 SGDLS and CDR2 YYNGEE. Trimming took off 0 bases at V and 0 bases at J, with 10 bases between the two ends. The CDR3 loop spans 15 amino acids. DNA of the CDR3: TGTGCCAGCAGCGTAGGATCCGGAATCTCCTACGAGCAGTACTTC. This gives the protein CASSVGSGISYEQYF.

The V call is TRBV11-2, the J call TRBJ2-7; 7 bases map to TRBD1. The CDR3 is made up of 17 amino acids. The germline V gene has CDR1 SGHAT and CDR2 FQNNGV. With V trimmed by 4 bases and J by 2 bases, 14 bases remained unmatched. The CDR3 protein is CASSWGFQDRIAYEQYF. For the CDR3, the DNA is TGTGCCAGCAGCTGGGGGTTCCAGGACAGGATAGCCTACGAGCAGTACTTC.

The V gene is TRBV6-1, the J gene TRBJ2-2, with 7 bases that match TRBD1. V dropped 2 bases and J dropped 4; count of bases not matched to a gene: 4. This CDR3 has 15 residues. The germline V gene encodes CDR1 MNHNS and CDR2 SASEGT. The CDR3 sequence: CASSERTGFTGELFF. The CDR3 coding sequence is TGTGCCAGCAGTGAAAGGACAGGCTTCACCGGGGAGCTGTTTTTT.

The V and J genes are TRBV15 and TRBJ2-5; 9 bases align to TRBD2. Looked up from germline, CDR1 is LNHNV and CDR2 is YYDKDF (reference sequence). The CDR3 covers 15 residues. Trimming took 0 bases from V and 5 from J; bases not matched to a gene: 4. CDR3 amino acids: CATSRDRLAGETQYF. Written as DNA, the CDR3 is TGTGCCACCAGCAGAGATCGGCTAGCGGGGGAGACCCAGTACTTC.

The chain employs TRBV11-2 and TRBJ2-7; D perhaps matches TRBD1 (6 bases). Germline-derived CDR1 and CDR2 are SGHAT and FQNNGV. This CDR3 spans 12 amino acids. The V end was cut by 5 bases, the J end by 6 bases, with 11 bases between. The CDR3: CASSQGSGEQYF. CDR3 sequence (DNA): TGTGCCAGCAGCCAGGGGAGCGGCGAGCAGTACTTC.

The V and J genes are TRBV7-9 and TRBJ2-7, with 10 bases identical to TRBD1. Losses at the gene ends were 8 bases for V and 3 bases for J; bases not matched to a gene: 10. This CDR3 contains 15 residues. Germline assignment: CDR1 SEHNR and CDR2 FQNEAQ (reference sequence). The CDR3 spells CASGGTGQGSYEQYF. For the CDR3, the DNA is TGTGCCAGCGGGGGCACGGGACAGGGGAGCTACGAGCAGTACTTC.

V usage is TRBV9 and J usage is TRBJ2-7, with a weak D call TRBD2 (5 bases). The CDR3 length is 14 residues. Germline lookup yields CDR1 SGDLS and CDR2 YYNGEE. Trimming took 0 bases from V and 1 from J, leaving 8 bases between them. The CDR3 DNA is TGTGCCAGCAGCGTAGATGGCGGGTCCTACGAGCAGTACTTC. Amino acid sequence: CASSVDGGSYEQYF. Together with reference TRBV9 and TRBJ2-7, the CDR3 gives the full variable domain: DSGVTQTPKHLITATGQRVTLRCSPRSGDLSVYWYQQSLDQGLQFLIQYYNGEERAKGNILERFSAQQFPDLHSELNLSSLELGDSALYFCASSVDGGSYEQYFGPGTRLTVT.

This sequence joins TRBV12-5 and TRBJ2-1, with D unclear. Trimming took off 2 bases at V and 6 bases at J, with 8 bases between the two ends. The CDR3 has 13 amino acids. Germline loops: CDR1 LGHNT, CDR2 FRNRAP. DNA for the CDR3: TGTGCTAGTGGTTTGTCTGGGTTCAATGAGCAGTTCTTC. It codes for CASGLSGFNEQFF.

The genes are TRBV29-1 and TRBJ2-1, with 8 bases identical to TRBD2. This CDR3 spans 16 amino acids. V dropped 2 bases and J dropped 6; count of bases not matched to a gene: 12. Germline values: CDR1 SQVTM, CDR2 ANQGSEA. This CDR3 is CSVETVREGRGNEQFF. In DNA, the CDR3 is TGCAGCGTTGAAACGGTACGGGAGGGAAGGGGCAATGAGCAGTTCTTC.

The chain uses TRBV7-9 and TRBJ2-3; a possible D gene is TRBD1 (5 bases). The length of the CDR3 is 16 residues. The ends were cut back, 4 bases at V and 2 bases at J, with 16 bases in the middle. Germline-derived CDR1 and CDR2 are SEHNR and FQNEAQ (reference sequence). The CDR3 sequence: CASSSSIDSLTDTQYF. The CDR3 bases are TGTGCCAGCAGCTCCTCCATCGACAGTCTCACAGATACGCAGTATTTT. Filled out from reference TRBV7-9 and TRBJ2-3, the complete variable domain reads DTGVSQNPRHKITKRGQNVTFRCDPISEHNRLYWYRQTLGQGPEFLTYFQNEAQLEKSRLLSDRFSAERPKGSFSTLEIQRTEQGDSAMYLCASSSSIDSLTDTQYFGPGTRLTVL.

V usage is TRBV5-4 and J usage is TRBJ2-1, with 8 bases that match TRBD1. Trimming cost V 4 bases and J 5 bases; bases outside gene matches: 11. Germline V gene data show CDR1 as SGHNT and CDR2 as YYREEE (reference sequence). This CDR3 is built from 16 residues. For the CDR3, the DNA is TGTGCCAGCAGCCAAGAAACAGGGGGGCGGAACAATGAGCAGTTCTTC. Translated: CASSQETGGRNNEQFF.

V gene TRBV9 combines with J gene TRBJ2-1; 12 bases map to TRBD2. The CDR3 is 20 residues long. Germline CDR1 reads SGDLS; CDR2 reads YYNGEE. V trimming: 2 bases; J trimming: 0 bases; junction bases outside the gene matches: 12. The DNA of the CDR3 is TGTGCCAGCAGCGTCCCGGGACTAGCGGGCCTGGAGTTCTCCTACAATGAGCAGTTCTTC. This sequence encodes CASSVPGLAGLEFSYNEQFF.

This chain connects TRBV7-9 to TRBJ2-1, with 10 bases identical to TRBD2. CDR1 and CDR2 (germline): SEHNR, FQNEAQ (reference sequence). CDR3 length equals 17 residues. V shed 3 bases, J shed 3 bases, and the junction held 8 bases outside the gene matches. The CDR3 bases are TGTGCCAGCAGCTTTCCCCGGACTAGCGGCAGCTACAATGAGCAGTTCTTC. Translating gives CASSFPRTSGSYNEQFF.